This T cell receptor beta chain was profiled in a study of beta chain features in type 1 diabetes (dated by TCRdb to the late 2010s). For the study in its entirety: No differences in mean age, gender distribution, total cell number or subset yield were found between patients and healthy donors. A total of 100 million to 110 million sorted cells were examined across all samples, and a strong correlation was observed between cell number per subset and RNA yield. Naive and central memory subsets were obtained from all 30 or so donors, but regulatory and stem cell-like memory subsets were isolated from only 8 patients and 8 healthy donors. In the study, recently diagnosed type 1 diabetes patients and matched healthy donors were compared on the TCRB repertoires of their sorted circulating CD4+ T cell subsets.

The entire amount of isolated RNA was reverse transcribed using the High Capacity cDNA Reverse Transcription Kit, so the sequenced TCRB transcripts were expressed ones. Naive, central memory and regulatory T cell samples underwent deep immunoSEQ sequencing, averaging about 3.57 million total reads per sample. Sorted cells were lysed in RLT buffer, and RNA was extracted using DNase-treated RNeasy Micro or Mini kits according to cell number. To prevent cross-contamination, every cell subset was processed on its own, while patient and healthy donor samples were processed together. The immunoSEQ multiplex PCR was used to amplify TCRB sequences from cDNA, generating 87-bp fragments that spanned the CDR3 region. The amplicons were sequenced using the Illumina HiSeq platform. The paper's data handling went like this. Synthetic template baselines were used to correct PCR bias computationally, reads within Hamming distance 2 were collapsed together, and singletons that could not be merged were discarded. Reads were aligned to IMGT to assign V, D and J genes, CDR3 length, and insertions or deletions at six rearrangement sites. Within each subset, clonotype counts were normalized to the number of sorted cells before true diversity and Gini coefficients were calculated with the tcR R package. Repertoire sharing was quantified using the overlap coefficient calculated on TCRB nucleotide sequences. Out-of-frame TCRB sequences from naive cells were analyzed to stand in for the pre-selection repertoire. In TCRdb, the immuneACCESS table is reduced to in-frame sequences with V and J assigned. These tables do not hold every clone; where another copy was compared, an unresolved V gene accounts for under half, and the others remain unexplained. V and J calls and clone size come straight from that table; D and trimming were deduced from the DNA. The sample table holds 150,000 to 200,000 clones, of which roughly 59% were seen once. The ten biggest clones cover roughly 0.092% of the sample.

Study-level results and caveats: Sequencing cDNA rather than genomic DNA could over-represent highly expressing activated cells, although activation and CD3 levels did not differ between groups. Shorter templates might have been favored by PCR, but patient and control samples were amplified and corrected together, so both groups would have been affected equally by any skew. Patients with type 1 diabetes made fewer insertions and deleted more nucleotides at VDJ recombination sites, implying thymic rearrangement abnormalities. Naive, central memory and regulatory TCRB repertoires appeared to be more alike among patients than among healthy donors. In all four CD4+ subsets, TCRB CDR3 length was moderately but significantly shorter in type 1 diabetes patients. Because the HLA sub-analyses included only small numbers of individuals, any influence of HLA type on TCRB rearrangement was left unresolved.

Worth noting for this clone: It lacks a known antigen. No much larger clonotype is one base removed from it; base qualities were not supplied.

Taken from the germline V gene, the CDR1 and CDR2 loops are MNHEY and SVGAGI. V lost 4 bases and J lost 5 bases; the stretch between them is 8 bases long. The cysteine opens and the phenylalanine closes a CDR3 of 12 amino acids. CDR3 DNA only is kept here, 36 bases in frame from base 1. From each donor, a single peripheral blood sample of around 120 mL on average was drawn into heparinised tubes. Using a panel that included CD45RO, CCR7, CD25, CD127, CD95 and CD27, naive, central memory, regulatory and stem cell-like memory CD4+ T cells were sorted on a BD FACSAria II. Purity was above 98% for every sorted population. Right away, PBMCs were isolated by Lymphoprep density gradient centrifugation and were stained directly, with no culture step. To minimize batch effects, samples were stained and sorted in pairs, one healthy donor with one patient per experiment.

Sequencing was carried out using naive CD4+ T cells from blood. This sample's cell subset or site label indicates: true naive CD4+ T cells. The sequence is built from TRBV6-5 and TRBJ1-2; no confident D gene assignment can be made. This receptor was obtained from a young man with type 1 diabetes. The CDR3 protein is CASSFDGYGYTF. The nucleotide sequence reads TGTGCCAGCAGTTTCGACGGTTATGGCTACACCTTC.